The 15 T cell receptor beta chains reported below all come from one sample, sequenced in a study of blood T cell repertoires in COVID-19. Using immunoSEQ multiplex PCR, the repertoire was profiled, and TCRdb retains in-frame clones only, with some absent. This table has over 120,000 clones, around 75% appearing once. Sequencing input: peripheral blood. The receptor source for this set is a woman between 65 and 79 years old with COVID-19, enrolled during active disease.

The rearrangement uses TRBV5-4 and TRBJ2-3, with 14 bases fitting TRBD2. The length of the CDR3 is 17 residues. V gave up 4 bases and J gave up 3 bases; unmatched junction bases: 7. Per germline, CDR1 SGHNT and CDR2 YYREEE (reference sequence). CDR3 region: CASSTRLAGGHTDTQYF. Written as DNA, the CDR3 is TGTGCCAGCAGCACCCGACTAGCGGGGGGGCATACAGATACGCAGTATTTT.

This clone was counted between two and nine times. This sequence joins TRBV27 and TRBJ2-7; 10 nucleotides match TRBD2. The junction had 10 bases not matched to a gene; V was cut back by 8 bases and J by 0 bases. Germline values: CDR1 MNHEY, CDR2 SMNVEV (reference sequence). The CDR3 is 16 amino acids. For the CDR3, the DNA is TGTGCCAGCGGTCGGGCTAGCGGGGGTTTCTCCTACGAGCAGTACTTC. This translates into CASGRASGGFSYEQYF.

V and J are TRBV18 and TRBJ1-2; no reliable D call. Trimming removed 3 bases at V and 5 bases at J, with 10 bases between. Germline loops: CDR1 KGHSH, CDR2 LQKENI. CDR3 size: 13 residues. CDR3 in DNA: TGTGCCAGCTCACCGGGCAACCGTTATGGCTACACCTTC. Residues: CASSPGNRYGYTF.

V usage is TRBV5-4 and J usage is TRBJ1-6; 7 bases map to TRBD1. The CDR3 runs to 18 residues. With 0 bases clipped from V and 0 bases from J, the junction kept 6 bases outside the gene matches. The germline V gene encodes CDR1 SGHNT and CDR2 YYREEE (reference sequence). The CDR3: CASSLGTGFSSYNSPLHF. The CDR3 DNA sequence: TGTGCCAGCAGCTTGGGGACAGGTTTCAGCTCCTATAATTCACCCCTCCACTTT.

A few counts support this clone. This sequence joins TRBV5-5 and TRBJ2-1; 7 positions match TRBD2. Trimming removed 2 bases from V and 5 bases from J; junction bases left unmatched: 13. The V gene's germline CDR1 is SGHKS and CDR2 YYEKEE (reference sequence). This CDR3 comprises 17 residues. CDR3 in DNA: TGTGCCAGCAGCTTACCCCTTTTGGCGGGGGAGGACAATGAGCAGTTCTTC. It translates to CASSLPLLAGEDNEQFF.

The chain couples TRBV6-6 to TRBJ1-2; 9 bases match TRBD1. With 10 bases clipped from V and 8 bases from J, the junction kept 11 bases outside the gene matches. CDR3 size: 13 residues. From germline, CDR1 is MNHNY and CDR2 SVGAGI (reference sequence). CDR3 region: CATRLRDRDGYTF. CDR3 bases: TGTGCCACCCGTCTGCGGGACAGGGACGGCTACACCTTC.

The chain recombines TRBV3-1 (or the pseudogene TRBV3-2) with TRBJ1-2; TRBD1 is a possible D gene (5 bases). The CDR3 is 14 residues long. Deletions cut 5 bases from V and 4 bases from J, with 14 bases between. Germline-derived CDR1 and CDR2 are LGHDT and YNNKEL (reference sequence). The CDR3 sequence is CASSSLTGFYGYTF. Here the CDR3 DNA reads TGTGCCAGCAGCTCACTTACAGGTTTCTATGGCTACACCTTC.

The chain links TRBV11-2 to TRBJ1-4, with 7 bases lining up with TRBD1. Losses at the gene ends were 5 bases for V and 10 bases for J; bases not matched to a gene: 13. The CDR3 runs 15 residues. From germline, CDR1 is SGHAT and CDR2 FQNNGV. The CDR3 protein is CASSGNDRDTSKLFF. The CDR3 DNA reads as TGTGCCAGCAGCGGAAACGACAGGGATACCTCAAAACTGTTTTTT.

V gene TRBV5-6 combines with J gene TRBJ2-7; TRBD1 matches at 7 bases. In germline, CDR1 is SGHDT, CDR2 YYEEEE. With V trimmed by 5 bases and J by 3 bases, 8 bases remained unmatched. The CDR3 contains 14 residues. The CDR3, as DNA: TGTGCCAGCAGTCCCGGGACAGACAACTACGAGCAGTACTTC. It is translated as CASSPGTDNYEQYF.

The chain employs TRBV10-3 and TRBJ2-3, with 8 bases lining up with TRBD1. Per germline, CDR1 ENHRY and CDR2 SYGVKD. The CDR3 totals 15 residues. The V and J ends lost 7 bases and 1 base, in that order; junction bases with no gene match: 7. The CDR3 DNA is TGTGCCATCAAGCCGACAGGGGTAGGCACAGATACGCAGTATTTT. It yields the protein CAIKPTGVGTDTQYF.

This sequence joins TRBV7-3 and TRBJ2-1, with a tentative D call TRBD1 (5 bases). The CDR3 spans 13 residues. Trimming took off 4 bases at V and 10 bases at J, with 14 bases between the two ends. The germline V gene has CDR1 SGHTA and CDR2 FQGTGA. The CDR3 here is CASSSGTGNEQFF. CDR3 nucleotide sequence: TGTGCCAGCAGCTCCGGTACAGGTAACGAGCAGTTCTTC. The full variable domain, its missing parts supplied by reference TRBV7-3 and TRBJ2-1, is GAGVSQTPSNKVTEKGKYVELRCDPISGHTALYWYRQSLGQGPEFLIYFQGTGAADDSGLPNDRFFAVRPEGSVSTLKIQRTERGDSAVYLCASSSGTGNEQFFGPGTRLTVL.

The chain has TRBV19 and TRBJ2-2; D is undetermined. Between the trimmed V and J ends, which lost 5 bases and 2 bases, there was a span of 3 bases. CDR3 size: 12 residues. The germline V gene has CDR1 LNHDA and CDR2 SQIVND (reference sequence). The CDR3 DNA follows: TGTGCCAGTAGTCCTAACACCGGGGAGCTGTTTTTT. Encoded protein: CASSPNTGELFF.

This chain uses TRBV2 with TRBJ2-2, with D possibly being TRBD2 (5 bases). V lost 1 base and J 1 base, leaving 7 bases between the germline ends. The CDR3 is 15 amino acids. Looked up from germline, CDR1 is SNHLY and CDR2 is FYNNEI. The CDR3 spells CASSEVAGNTGELFF. The CDR3 coding sequence is TGTGCCAGCAGTGAAGTGGCGGGGAACACCGGGGAGCTGTTTTTT.

The chain combines TRBV5-5 with TRBJ1-5; 9 nucleotides match TRBD1. Losses at the gene ends were 3 bases for V and 1 base for J; bases not matched to a gene: 11. Germline-derived CDR1 and CDR2 are SGHKS and YYEKEE (reference sequence). The CDR3 contains 18 residues. The CDR3 sequence is CASSSVPSGTGSNQPQHF. The CDR3 DNA sequence: TGTGCCAGCAGCTCCGTTCCTTCCGGGACAGGGAGCAATCAGCCCCAGCATTTT.

The rearrangement uses TRBV5-1 and TRBJ2-5; 15 nucleotides align to TRBD2. The V and J ends lost 3 bases and 4 bases, in that order; junction bases with no gene match: 4. Germline V gene data show CDR1 as SGHRS and CDR2 as YFSETQ. The CDR3 length is 16 residues. In nucleotides, the CDR3 is TGCGCCAGCAGCTCAGGGACTAGCGGGGGGTTAGAGACCCAGTACTTC. As protein: CASSSGTSGGLETQYF.